The clone carrying this T cell receptor (beta chain) was seen many times. Its target is not known. This sample is drawn from a study of T cells in Graves' hyperthyroidism and ophthalmopathy. Study overall: Sampling of peripheral blood happened at initial diagnosis, prior to any treatment. General study findings and limits: From stable hyperthyroidism, ophthalmopathy was set apart by a 13 V-J model.

The CDR3 has 14 amino acids. Germline V CDR1 and CDR2: SGHRS, YFSETQ. The V gene end was trimmed by 5 bases and the J gene end by 7 bases; junction bases not matched to a gene: 6. TCR beta CDR3 regions were amplified from RNA transcripts. Researchers ran a first-round RT-PCR on the TCR CDR3 using the HTBI primer set. TCRdb called the multiplex PCR reads again in MiXCR, with one record for every CDR3 protein. The sample includes some 400,000 distinct CDR3 sequences, approximately 15% seen only once; the top ten take around 21%. The genes are TRBV5-1 and TRBJ1-6, with 7 nucleotides matching TRBD1. The sequence came from a young man with Graves' hyperthyroidism that later progressed to Graves' ophthalmopathy. Sequences were obtained from blood. The CDR3 nucleotides are TGCGCCAGCAGTAAAGGGACAGAAAATTCACCCCTCCACTTT. This sequence encodes CASSKGTENSPLHF.